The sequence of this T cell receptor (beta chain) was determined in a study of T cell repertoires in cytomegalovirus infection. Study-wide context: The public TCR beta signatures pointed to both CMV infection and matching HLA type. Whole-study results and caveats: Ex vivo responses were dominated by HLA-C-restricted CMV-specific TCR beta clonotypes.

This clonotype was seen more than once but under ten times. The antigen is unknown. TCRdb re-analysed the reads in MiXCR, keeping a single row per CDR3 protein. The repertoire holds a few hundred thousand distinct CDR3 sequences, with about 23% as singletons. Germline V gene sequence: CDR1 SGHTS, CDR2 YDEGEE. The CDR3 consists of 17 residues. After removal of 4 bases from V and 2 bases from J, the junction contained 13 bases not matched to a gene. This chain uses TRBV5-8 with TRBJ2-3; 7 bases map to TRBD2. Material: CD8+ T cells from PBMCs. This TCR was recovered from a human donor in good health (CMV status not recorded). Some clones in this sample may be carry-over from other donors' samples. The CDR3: CASSGGRAGEFTDTQYF. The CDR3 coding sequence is TGTGCCAGCAGCGGGGGACGGGCGGGGGAGTTCACAGATACGCAGTATTTT.